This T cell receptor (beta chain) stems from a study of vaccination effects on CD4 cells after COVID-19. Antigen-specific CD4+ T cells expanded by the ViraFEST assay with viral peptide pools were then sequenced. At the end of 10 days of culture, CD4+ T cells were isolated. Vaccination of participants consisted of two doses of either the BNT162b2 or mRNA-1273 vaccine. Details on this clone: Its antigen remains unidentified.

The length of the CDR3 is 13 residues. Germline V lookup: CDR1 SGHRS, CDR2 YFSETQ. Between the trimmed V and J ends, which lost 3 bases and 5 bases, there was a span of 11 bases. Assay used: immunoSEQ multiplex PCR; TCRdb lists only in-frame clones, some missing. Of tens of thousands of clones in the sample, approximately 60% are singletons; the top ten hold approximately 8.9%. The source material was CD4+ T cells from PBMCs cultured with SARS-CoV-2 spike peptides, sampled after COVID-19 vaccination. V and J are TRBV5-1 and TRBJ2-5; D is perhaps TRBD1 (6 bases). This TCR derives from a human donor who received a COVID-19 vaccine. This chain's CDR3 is CASSSTGMETQYF. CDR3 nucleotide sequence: TGCGCCAGCAGCTCCACAGGGATGGAGACCCAGTACTTC.